This is a list of T cell receptor beta chains from one sample in a study of shared clonotypes between healthy human individuals. Produced via immunoSEQ multiplex PCR; TCRdb's table is partial and in-frame only. The data show roughly 510,000 clones, with around 79% seen just once and under 15% held by the top ten. The sample consisted of PBMCs. The receptors originated from a woman aged 40-49 years in good health. Some clones in this sample may be carry-over from other donors' samples. Each CDR3 is given with its conserved first and last residue. Fields, in order: CDR3 length, D gene, J gene, V gene, clone size, CDR3 DNA, CDR3 protein. The D gene is left open where the match is weak. Not all rows give a size; the values are once, few, many and, for expanded clones, a class.

14 TRBD1 TRBJ1-1 TRBV30 . TGTGCCTGGAGTAGGGGACAGACGAACACTGAAGCTTTCTTT CAWSRGQTNTEAFF
15 TRBD1 TRBJ2-3 TRBV11-2 . TGTGCCAGCAGCCCCTCCGGGACAGGGGTATATACGCAGTATTTT CASSPSGTGVYTQYF
14 . TRBJ2-5 TRBV11-2 . TGTGCCAGCAGCCAGGGGGGCCGGCAAGAGACCCAGTACTTC CASSQGGRQETQYF
14 . TRBJ2-2 TRBV11-2 . TGTGCCAGCAGCTCGCAGGGGTTCGCCGGGGAGCTGTTTTTT CASSSQGFAGELFF
15 TRBD2 TRBJ2-1 TRBV6-6 once TGTGCCAGCAGTTTGACTAGCGGGAGGTTGAATGAGCAGTTCTTC CASSLTSGRLNEQFF
13 . TRBJ1-2 TRBV7-3 . TGTGCCAGCAGCCCCGACAGGAACTATGGCTACACCTTC CASSPDRNYGYTF
16 . TRBJ2-6 TRBV9 . TGTGCCAGCAGGTACGACCGGAGGTCTGGGGCCAACGTCCTGACTTTC CASRYDRRSGANVLTF
13 . TRBJ2-7 TRBV28 . TGTGCCAGCAGTTCCTTGGGCCCCTACGAGCAGTACTTC CASSSLGPYEQYF
17 . TRBJ2-3 TRBV29-1 . TGCAGCGTTGAAGGCTCTACAATCACGTATACAACAGATACGCAGTATTTT CSVEGSTITYTTDTQYF
15 TRBD2 TRBJ2-3 TRBV5-4 . TGTGCCAGCAGCTCACAAGCGGGACGGACGGATACGCAGTATTTT CASSSQAGRTDTQYF
14 TRBD1 TRBJ2-5 TRBV6-5 few TGTGCCAGCCGGGCAGGGGGCGTTCCAGAGACCCAGTACTTC CASRAGGVPETQYF
14 . TRBJ2-7 TRBV4-1 once TGCGCCAGCAGCCTAGAGCGCGGCTCCTACGAGCAGTACTTC CASSLERGSYEQYF
13 TRBD1 TRBJ2-7 TRBV27 . TGTGCCAGCGCGCGGACAGGGTATAACGAGCAGTACTTC CASARTGYNEQYF
14 . TRBJ2-5 TRBV19 . TGTGCCAGTAGTCCCGGATGGGGCGGTGAGACCCAGTACTTC CASSPGWGGETQYF
15 TRBD2 TRBJ2-5 TRBV29-1 . TGCAGCGTTGAACGGAGCGGGAGGGAGGTAGAGACCCAGTACTTC CSVERSGREVETQYF
17 TRBD2 TRBJ2-1 TRBV29-1 few TGCAGCGTTGAAGGGTTGGTAGCGGGAGGGCCGGGTAATGAGCAGTTCTTC CSVEGLVAGGPGNEQFF
17 TRBD2 TRBJ2-3 TRBV7-9 many TGTGCCAGCAGCTTGGGTCTGGGACTAACGCTTACAGATACGCAGTATTTT CASSLGLGLTLTDTQYF
14 . TRBJ1-1 TRBV18 . TGTGCCAGCTCAGGGCAGGGTTTGAACACTGAAGCTTTCTTT CASSGQGLNTEAFF
13 . TRBJ2-1 TRBV11-2 . TGTGCCAGCAGCTTAGTTCCGGTTAATGAGCAGTTCTTC CASSLVPVNEQFF
16 TRBD2 TRBJ2-2 TRBV30 . TGTGCCTCTCTAGCGGGAGGGGACGCGAACACCGGGGAGCTGTTTTTT CASLAGGDANTGELFF
12 . TRBJ2-5 TRBV28 . TGTGCCAGCAGCCATGAGGGTCAGACCCAGTACTTC CASSHEGQTQYF
16 . TRBJ2-1 TRBV23-1 . TGCGCCAGCAGTCAATCTGGGCGGATGGGGTCCAATGAGCAGTTCTTC CASSQSGRMGSNEQFF
17 . TRBJ2-3 TRBV28 few TGTGCCAGCAGTTTGGATGGACGAGGATGGGGCACAGATACGCAGTATTTT CASSLDGRGWGTDTQYF
14 . TRBJ2-5 TRBV19 . TGTGCCAGTAGGCCGGGAGTTTGGCAAGAGACCCAGTACTTC CASRPGVWQETQYF
13 . TRBJ1-2 TRBV30 . TGTGCCTCCGCCGGCCAGGGTGACTATGGCTACACCTTC CASAGQGDYGYTF
14 . TRBJ2-3 TRBV7-2 many TGTGCCAGCAGCCTGTCTGGTGGTTTAGATACGCAGTATTTT CASSLSGGLDTQYF
12 . TRBJ1-4 TRBV28 . TGTGCCAGCAGAGTCCCCAACGGGTTAGTGTTTTTT CASRVPNGLVFF
15 . TRBJ1-5 TRBV2 . TGTGCCAGCACTCAATCGACGGTTAGCAATCAGCCCCAGCATTTT CASTQSTVSNQPQHF
15 . TRBJ1-2 TRBV5-6 many TGTGCCAGCAGCTACGAGCGGACAGACCACTATGGCTACACCTTC CASSYERTDHYGYTF
16 . TRBJ1-3 TRBV10-3 . TGTGCCATCAGTGTAACCCCTGGCAGGGCTGGAAACACCATATATTTT CAISVTPGRAGNTIYF
15 TRBD1 TRBJ1-5 TRBV10-3 . TGTGCCAGCAGTGGGCAGACAGGGCATAGTCAGCCCCAGCATTTT CASSGQTGHSQPQHF
18 . TRBJ2-2 TRBV4-2 . TGTGCCAGCAGCTTACGTAACCGGCAGGCGCCAAACACCGGGGAGCTGTTTTTT CASSLRNRQAPNTGELFF
14 . TRBJ2-7 TRBV5-1 . TGCGCCAGCAGCTTGACGACTGGCACCTACGAGCAGTACTTC CASSLTTGTYEQYF